These 10 T cell receptor beta chains originate from one sample sequenced in a study of tumor-infiltrating lymphocytes in primary liver carcinoma. They got blood RNA out of unsorted whole blood and also pulled out germline DNA. With roughly 0.5 ug total RNA as template and a constant-region primer, TCR beta cDNA was made. Sequencing libraries for TCR beta derived from three nested multiplex PCR rounds that used slightly modified ARM-PCR. The first two PCR rounds, approximately 10 cycles each, used TRBV1-TRBV30 forward primers and a C-beta reverse primer. TCRdb reprocessed the multiplex PCR reads via MiXCR and lists one record per CDR3 protein. Seen here are 300,000 to 400,000 distinct CDR3 sequences, almost 65% observed once, and the top ten hold roughly 6%. Material: peripheral blood. The receptors were sampled from a man aged 35 to 55 with primary liver carcinoma and hepatitis B virus infection.

The sample holds a few counts of this clonotype. The chain combines TRBV6-1 with TRBJ2-7, with 7 bases fitting TRBD2. Germline lookup yields CDR1 MNHNS and CDR2 SASEGT. The CDR3 length is 16 residues. V was pared by 5 bases and J by 3 bases, with 13 bases of the junction left unmatched. CDR3 protein: CASSQWGGSLYYEQYF. CDR3 in DNA: TGTGCCAGCAGTCAATGGGGAGGGAGTCTATACTACGAGCAGTACTTC.

With respect to this clonotype: It may be a read error: a sequence one base away is much more abundant. This rearrangement joins TRBV12-3 or TRBV12-4 to TRBJ1-5; D remains ambiguous. The CDR3 extends over 15 amino acids. The CDR3 nucleotides are TGTGCCAGCAGTCCCTTGGGTAATAGCAATCAGGCCCAGCATTTT. As protein: CASSPLGNSNQAQHF.

This clonotype was recorded many times. J is TRBJ2-5 and V is TRBV6-6, with a possible D match to TRBD1 (6 bases). This CDR3 comprises 14 residues. Germline-derived CDR1 and CDR2 are MNHNY and SVGAGI (reference sequence). V dropped 6 bases and J dropped 5 bases, with 16 bases sitting between them. This CDR3 reads CASSPGVVPETQYF. The DNA of the CDR3 is TGTGCCAGCAGCCCAGGGGTAGTCCCGGAGACCCAGTACTTC.

This clonotype occurred many times. CDR3 loop: CASSPGRRLYSNQPQHF. In DNA, the CDR3 is TGCGCCAGCAGCCCCGGGCGTCGGCTTTATAGCAATCAGCCCCAGCATTTT. The rearrangement joins TRBV4-1 to TRBJ1-5; D gene ambiguous. Trimming cost V 4 bases and J 0 bases, with 16 bases left between them. The CDR3 contains 17 residues. Germline CDR1 reads MGHRA; CDR2 reads YSYEKL.

This clonotype was seen ten or more times. The V call is TRBV10-1, the J call TRBJ2-5; D not resolved. Germline CDR1 reads WNHNN; CDR2 reads SYGVQD (reference sequence). V gave up 3 bases and J gave up 5 bases, with 4 bases separating them. The CDR3 length is 11 residues. Written as DNA, the CDR3 is TGCGCCAGCAGTGACGGTGAGACCCAGTACTTC. This translates into CASSDGETQYF.

Comments on this clonotype: This clone may be a read error of a much larger clone one base away. The chain carries TRBV6-1 and TRBJ2-7; D tentatively fits TRBD1 or TRBD2 (6 bases each). The CDR3 runs to 14 residues. Looked up from germline, CDR1 is MNHNS and CDR2 is SASEGT. CDR3 protein: CASSEARGRLKQCF. The CDR3 DNA is TGTGCCAGCAGTGAAGCCCGGGGGCGCTTAAAGCAGTGCTTC.

With respect to this clonotype: One end of the junction does not line up with germline, which may come from a read error. The CDR3 nucleotides are TGTGCCATCAGAGCAGATAAGGGGGTCCATCAGCCCCGGCATTTT. Translating gives CAIRADKGVHQPRHF. The V and J genes are TRBV10-3 and TRBJ1-5; TRBD1 might be the D (6 bases). CDR1 and CDR2 from the germline V gene are ENHRY and SYGVKD. The CDR3 covers 15 residues.

At least ten counts were recorded for this clonotype. The chain has TRBV6-1 and TRBJ2-1, with TRBD1 matching over 7 bases. In germline, CDR1 is MNHNS, CDR2 SASEGT. The V and J ends lost 6 bases and 0 bases, in that order; junction bases with no gene match: 2. The CDR3 has 14 residues. DNA for the CDR3: TGTGCCAGCAGGACAGGGTTCTCCTACAATGAGCAGTTCTTC. It encodes CASRTGFSYNEQFF.

The genes are TRBV6-6 and TRBJ1-2; D is ambiguous. The CDR3 has 14 amino acids. The V end was cut by 11 bases, the J end by 1 base, with 17 bases between. The V gene's germline CDR1 is MNHNY and CDR2 SVGAGI (reference sequence). CDR3 coding DNA: TGTGCCTGTTATGAGGGCCGAATTAACTATGGCTACACCTTC. Protein product: CACYEGRINYGYTF.

Comment on this clonotype: This sequence may be a read error, since a much larger clone differs from it by one base. The rearrangement uses TRBV10-3 and TRBJ2-6; D is possibly TRBD1 (6 bases). Germline CDR1 reads ENHRY; CDR2 reads SYGVKD. The CDR3 is made up of 18 amino acids. This chain's CDR3 is CAISEKIQGISGVNVLTF. Here the CDR3 DNA reads TGTGCCATCAGTGAGAAGATACAGGGCATCTCTGGGGTCAACGTCCTGACTTTC.